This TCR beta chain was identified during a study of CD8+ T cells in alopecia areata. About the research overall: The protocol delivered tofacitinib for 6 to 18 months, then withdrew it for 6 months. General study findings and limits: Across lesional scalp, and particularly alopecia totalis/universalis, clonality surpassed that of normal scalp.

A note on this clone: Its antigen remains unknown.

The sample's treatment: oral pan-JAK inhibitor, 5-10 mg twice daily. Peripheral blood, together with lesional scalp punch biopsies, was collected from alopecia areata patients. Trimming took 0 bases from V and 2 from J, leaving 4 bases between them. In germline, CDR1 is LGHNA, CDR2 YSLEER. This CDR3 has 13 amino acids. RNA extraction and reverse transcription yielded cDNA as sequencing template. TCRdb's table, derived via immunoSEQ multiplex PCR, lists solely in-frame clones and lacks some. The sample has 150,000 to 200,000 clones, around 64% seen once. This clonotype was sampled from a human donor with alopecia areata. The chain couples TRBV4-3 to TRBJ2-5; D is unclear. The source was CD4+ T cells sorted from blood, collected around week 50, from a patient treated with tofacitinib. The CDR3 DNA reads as TGCGCCAGCAGCCAAGACCATCAAGAGACCCAGTACTTC. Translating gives CASSQDHQETQYF.